The 22 T cell receptor beta chains presented below share a single source sample, sequenced in a study of spatial heterogeneity in lung cancer. Stated time point: sample taken at primary tumor resection. From tumor, nontumor lung or frozen PBMC, whole RNA was taken unsorted for sequencing. TCRdb analysed the 5' RACE reads with MiXCR anew, one entry per CDR3 protein. Among about 38,000 distinct CDR3 sequences, 7.5% were seen once, and the ten largest hold 25% to 35%. The sample here was PBMCs, taken at surgery. These receptors were taken from a male donor with early-stage non-small cell lung cancer.

This clonotype came up many times. The gene calls are TRBV7-8 and TRBJ1-3; D call uncertain. Between the trimmed V and J ends, which lost 1 base and 1 base, there was a span of 5 bases. The CDR3 runs 14 residues. CDR1 and CDR2 (germline): SGHVS, FQNEAQ. The CDR3 nucleotides read TGTGCCAGCAGCTTAGAGCCTTCTGGAAACACCATATATTTT. Translation gives CASSLEPSGNTIYF.

The chain has TRBV27 and TRBJ1-6; 10 nucleotides align to TRBD1. This CDR3 comprises 19 residues. J lost 1 base, V lost 0 bases, and 6 bases had no gene match. Germline assignment: CDR1 MNHEY and CDR2 SMNVEV (reference sequence). CDR3 loop: CASSLSRDRGSSYNSPLHF. CDR3 in DNA: TGTGCCAGCAGTTTATCGCGGGACAGGGGAAGTTCCTATAATTCACCCCTCCACTTT.

This clonotype has a handful of counts. V gene TRBV18 combines with J gene TRBJ1-1, with D possibly being TRBD1 (6 bases). Germline CDR1 and CDR2: KGHSH and LQKENI. CDR3 length: 13 amino acids. V lost 6 bases and J 6 bases, leaving 14 bases between the germline ends. The CDR3 loop reads CASSQDRSPEAFF. In nucleotides, the CDR3 is TGTGCCAGCTCCCAAGACAGGTCCCCTGAAGCTTTCTTT.

J is TRBJ1-5 and V is TRBV2; D ambiguous. The CDR3 has 12 amino acids. In germline, CDR1 is SNHLY, CDR2 FYNNEI. V was shortened by 3 bases and J by 9 bases, with 9 bases between the two germline ends. The CDR3 nucleotides are TGTGCCAGCAGTGAGCTCCTGAGGCCCCAGCATTTT. It is translated as CASSELLRPQHF.

This clonotype has a count of ten or more. The rearrangement joins TRBV7-2 to TRBJ2-4; either TRBD1 or TRBD2 may supply D (6 bases each). CDR1 is SGHTA and CDR2 is FQGNSA in the germline V gene. V was shortened by 3 bases and J by 12 bases, with 18 bases between the two germline ends. This CDR3 has 14 amino acids. The CDR3 spells CASSFRGTSSNQYF. CDR3 sequence (DNA): TGTGCCAGCAGCTTCCGCGGGACAAGTTCAAATCAGTACTTC.

This clonotype turned up a few times. J is TRBJ2-1 and V is TRBV6-4, with TRBD1 identical over 9 bases. CDR3 length: 15 residues. Losses at the gene ends were 2 bases for V and 8 bases for J; bases not matched to a gene: 7. Germline V gene data show CDR1 as MRHNA and CDR2 as SNTAGT. CDR3 bases: TGTGCCAGCAGTGACCGGGACAGGGCGATAGATGAGCAGTTCTTC. Amino acids: CASSDRDRAIDEQFF.

This clonotype was recorded a few times. This sequence joins TRBV12-3 or TRBV12-4 and TRBJ1-1; D remains ambiguous. The V end was cut by 6 bases, the J end by 0 bases, with 8 bases between. The CDR3 length is 13 residues. The CDR3 nucleotides are TGTGCCAGCAGCTACACGCTGAACACTGAAGCTTTCTTT. Translation: CASSYTLNTEAFF.

This clonotype was counted ten times or more. The V and J genes are TRBV5-1 and TRBJ1-6, with 8 bases that match TRBD1. CDR1 and CDR2 (germline): SGHRS, YFSETQ. V was clipped by 4 bases and J by 9 bases; unmatched bases: 15. The CDR3 is 17 amino acids. The CDR3 protein is CASSPQWRQGLFSPLHF. The DNA for the CDR3 is TGCGCCAGCAGCCCCCAGTGGCGACAGGGGTTGTTTTCACCCCTCCACTTT.

V is TRBV28 and J is TRBJ2-4; D not certain. The CDR3 runs 15 residues. CDR1 and CDR2 from the germline V gene are MDHEN and SYDVKM. V was shortened by 4 bases and J by 0 bases, with 10 bases between the two germline ends. The CDR3: CASSSPHGAKNIQYF. The CDR3 region has the DNA TGTGCCAGCAGTTCCCCCCACGGAGCCAAAAACATTCAGTACTTC.

The gene calls are TRBV5-4 and TRBJ1-5; 7 nucleotides align to TRBD1. The germline V gene has CDR1 SGHNT and CDR2 YYREEE (reference sequence). V lost 2 bases to trimming and J lost 2 bases; unmatched junction nucleotides: 19. The CDR3 is made up of 20 amino acids. CDR3 sequence (DNA): TGTGCCAGCAGCTTCCCCTCCGGGACAGAGCTCTTCTCCTGCAATCAGCCCCAGCATTTT. Translating gives CASSFPSGTELFSCNQPQHF.

There are many counts of this clonotype. CDR3 sequence reads: CASSHGTQGRDTEAFF. In nucleotides, the CDR3 is TGTGCCAGCTCACATGGGACTCAAGGCCGGGACACTGAAGCTTTCTTT. The chain carries TRBV18 and TRBJ1-1, with a possible D match to TRBD1 (5 bases). CDR1 KGHSH and CDR2 LQKENI come from the germline V gene. The CDR3 totals 16 residues. V was clipped by 4 bases and J by 3 bases, with 18 bases between them.

This clonotype was counted ten times or more. The V call is TRBV6-5, the J call TRBJ2-5, with no clear D. This CDR3 has 13 amino acids. V was pared by 4 bases and J by 6 bases, with 12 bases between. Germline V lookup: CDR1 MNHEY, CDR2 SVGAGI. The CDR3 DNA follows: TGTGCCAGCAGTTTGGGGAACGGAAAGACCCAGTACTTC. Residues: CASSLGNGKTQYF.

This clonotype came up many times. Its ends do not fully match the called genes, so a read error is possible. V and J are TRBV7-7 and TRBJ2-2; possible D gene TRBD2, 6 bases. CDR1 SSHAT and CDR2 FNYEAQ come from the germline V gene (reference sequence). This CDR3 has 15 amino acids. The CDR3 loop is CASSLAGGNTGELFF. The CDR3 nucleotides are TGTGCTAGCAGCTTAGCCGGGGGGAACACCGGGGAGCTGTTTTTT.

The V and J genes are TRBV3-1 and TRBJ2-2, with 7 bases fitting TRBD2. This CDR3 has 17 amino acids. Trimming cost V 0 bases and J 6 bases; bases outside gene matches: 10. Germline V gene data show CDR1 as LGHDT and CDR2 as YNNKEL (reference sequence). DNA of the CDR3: TGTGCCAGCAGCCAAGAAGCCCGGGACTATGGCTCCGGGGAGCTGTTTTTT. Translating gives CASSQEARDYGSGELFF.

This clonotype was picked up many times. This rearrangement joins TRBV6-5 to TRBJ2-2, with 10 bases fitting TRBD1. Germline V gene data show CDR1 as MNHEY and CDR2 as SVGAGI. The CDR3 is made up of 17 amino acids. Trimming removed 5 bases from V and 6 bases from J; junction bases left unmatched: 12. Here the CDR3 DNA reads TGTGCCAGCAGTCACAACAGGGGACAGGGGAGATCCGGGGAGCTGTTTTTT. Residues: CASSHNRGQGRSGELFF.

This clonotype was seen more than once but under ten times. The V call is TRBV3-1, the J call TRBJ2-3, with 13 bases identical to TRBD2. The germline V gene has CDR1 LGHDT and CDR2 YNNKEL (reference sequence). V dropped 5 bases and J dropped 0; count of bases not matched to a gene: 8. This CDR3 is built from 18 residues. CDR3 bases: TGTGCCAGCAGCTCTCCGGGACTAGCGGGACCAAGCACAGATACGCAGTATTTT. Residues: CASSSPGLAGPSTDTQYF.

The table lists this clonotype with many counts. V is TRBV12-3 or TRBV12-4 and J is TRBJ2-2; D tentatively fits TRBD1 or TRBD2 (5 bases each). CDR3 length: 15 residues. The V end was cut by 0 bases, the J end by 7 bases, with 12 bases between. This CDR3 is CASSLAGHRGGELFF. In DNA, the CDR3 is TGTGCCAGCAGTTTAGCAGGACATCGGGGCGGGGAGCTGTTTTTT.

This clonotype has ten or more counts. The chain carries TRBV12-5 and TRBJ2-5, with TRBD2 matching 8 bases. Looked up from germline, CDR1 is LGHNT and CDR2 is FRNRAP. Losses at the gene ends were 0 bases for V and 1 base for J; bases not matched to a gene: 7. The CDR3 spans 17 residues. The CDR3 region is CASGLVRSGGFQETQYF. Here the CDR3 DNA reads TGTGCTAGTGGTTTGGTACGAAGCGGGGGATTCCAAGAGACCCAGTACTTC.

This clonotype occurred many times. V gene TRBV27 combines with J gene TRBJ2-1; TRBD2 agrees at 8 bases. The CDR3 loop spans 15 amino acids. Germline trimming cut 0 bases from V and 6 bases from J; bases unmatched to any gene: 4. Germline CDR1 MNHEY, CDR2 SMNVEV (reference sequence). The DNA for the CDR3 is TGTGCCAGCAGTTTATCCTGGACTAGCTCCAATGAGCAGTTCTTC. Its protein is CASSLSWTSSNEQFF.

The rearrangement links TRBV6-5 to TRBJ1-5; the match to TRBD1 covers 7 bases. The V gene end was trimmed by 6 bases and the J gene end by 6 bases; junction bases not matched to a gene: 8. The CDR3 covers 14 residues. Germline V gene lookup returns CDR1 MNHEY and CDR2 SVGAGI. The CDR3 here is CASSWTGPRQPQHF. CDR3 DNA sequence: TGTGCCAGCAGCTGGACAGGACCGCGTCAGCCCCAGCATTTT.

This clonotype was seen ten or more times. The V gene is TRBV2, the J gene TRBJ2-7; no clear D gene. The V end lost 7 bases, the J end lost 4 bases, and 8 bases lay between the germline ends. This CDR3 is 11 amino acids long. The germline gives CDR1 SNHLY, CDR2 FYNNEI. In nucleotides, the CDR3 is TGTGCCAGCAAGTATTCTTACGAGCAGTACTTC. This translates into CASKYSYEQYF.

This clonotype was picked up many times. The CDR3 nucleotides read TGCAGTGCTAGCGTGGGATCTCATTCACCCCTCCACTTT. Translating it yields CSASVGSHSPLHF. V is TRBV20-1 and J is TRBJ1-6; no definite D call. The CDR3 spans 13 residues. Germline V gene sequence: CDR1 DFQATT, CDR2 SNEGSKA (reference sequence). V was clipped by 3 bases and J by 8 bases, with 11 bases between them.